Below, 13 T cell receptor beta chains from the same sample are listed, as sequenced in a study of T cell responses to AZD1222 COVID-19 vaccine. The method was immunoSEQ multiplex PCR; TCRdb's version includes in-frame clones alone and lacks a portion of them. Of around 150,000 clones in the sample, 88% were seen once. The input for sequencing was peripheral blood, taken 28 days after the second AZD1222 dose. The receptors derive from an adult who received the AZD1222 COVID-19 vaccine.

CDR3 nucleotides: TGTGCCAGTAGTCCACGAATCAGGCCAGGGAGTTTATATCAGCCCCAGCATTTT. Its translation: CASSPRIRPGSLYQPQHF. The V and J genes are TRBV19 and TRBJ1-5; possibly TRBD1 for D (5 bases). Germline assignment: CDR1 LNHDA and CDR2 SQIVND (reference sequence). V dropped 5 bases and J dropped 5 bases, with 25 bases sitting between them. This CDR3 region has 18 residues.

This clone appeared a few times. This rearrangement joins TRBV28 to TRBJ1-6; D gene unclear. Deletions cut 5 bases from V and 8 bases from J, with 13 bases between. This CDR3 is 14 amino acids long. Per germline, CDR1 MDHEN and CDR2 SYDVKM. CDR3 DNA: TGTGCCAGCAGTCCCCCCGGAGGATATTCACCCCTCCACTTT. It specifies CASSPPGGYSPLHF.

J is TRBJ1-2 and V is TRBV29-1, with D unresolved. Germline CDR1 SQVTM, CDR2 ANQGSEA. V was shortened by 2 bases and J by 6 bases, with 7 bases between the two germline ends. This CDR3 contains 11 residues. CDR3 sequence reads: CSVELGNGYTF. The CDR3 bases are TGCAGCGTTGAATTAGGGAATGGCTACACCTTC.

The chain employs TRBV7-9 and TRBJ1-4; 8 positions agree with TRBD1. With V trimmed by 8 bases and J by 6 bases, 17 bases remained unmatched. Per the germline V gene, CDR1 is SEHNR and CDR2 is FQNEAQ (reference sequence). The CDR3 extends over 17 amino acids. The CDR3, as DNA: TGTGCCAGCCCCAGCCAGGGGGCATCTGTGAAGGATGAAAAACTGTTTTTT. This codes for CASPSQGASVKDEKLFF.

This rearrangement joins TRBV18 to TRBJ2-1; maybe TRBD2 (6 bases). The germline gives CDR1 KGHSH, CDR2 LQKENI. The CDR3 consists of 16 residues. V was pared by 4 bases and J by 2 bases, with 15 bases between. As DNA, the CDR3 is TGTGCCAGCTCACTAAGCCCCGGACTAACCTACAATGAGCAGTTCTTC. Its protein is CASSLSPGLTYNEQFF.

The chain combines TRBV5-1 with TRBJ1-1; 9 bases are a match to TRBD1. CDR1 and CDR2 (germline): SGHRS, YFSETQ. This CDR3 is built from 19 residues. With V trimmed by 0 bases and J by 2 bases, 14 bases remained unmatched. This chain's CDR3 is CASSLDGTGPRGRNTEAFF. The CDR3 DNA reads TGCGCCAGCAGCTTGGATGGGACAGGGCCGAGAGGTAGAAACACTGAAGCTTTCTTT.

The CDR3 DNA reads TGTGCCAGCAGTGCCCCGACAGGGCTGGACTATGGCTACACCTTC. Translating gives CASSAPTGLDYGYTF. The rearrangement joins TRBV2 to TRBJ1-2; 7 bases map to TRBD1. V lost 4 bases, J lost 3 bases, and 8 bases stayed unmatched. The CDR3 runs to 15 residues. The germline V gene encodes CDR1 SNHLY and CDR2 FYNNEI.

This clone showed up just once. The chain joins TRBV25-1 to TRBJ1-2; D is undetermined. The germline V gene has CDR1 MGHDK and CDR2 SYGVNS. This CDR3 spans 12 amino acids. Trimming left V 2 bases short and J 8 bases short, with 9 bases between. CDR3 bases: TGTGCCAGCAGTGAAAGGGTTGGGGGCTACACCTTC. Translated, it gives CASSERVGGYTF.

The J gene is TRBJ2-7, the V gene TRBV28; D possibly uses TRBD1 or TRBD2 (5 bases each). This CDR3 is built from 15 residues. V lost 3 bases to trimming and J lost 2 bases, with 14 bases between them. In germline, CDR1 is MDHEN, CDR2 SYDVKM. CDR3 sequence reads: CASSFEGRSPYEQYF. In nucleotides, the CDR3 is TGTGCCAGCAGTTTCGAGGGGCGTAGTCCCTACGAGCAGTACTTC.

V is TRBV21-1 and J is TRBJ1-5; TRBD1 was called by the table and not checked on the DNA. TRBV21-1 is marked as a pseudogene. The CDR3 loop spans 16 amino acids. CDR3 DNA: TGTGCCAGCAGCAACGGGACAGGGCTGTACCATCAGCCCCAGCATTTT. This codes for CASSNGTGLYHQPQHF.

The chain carries TRBV2 and TRBJ1-6, with D unclear. The germline V and J ends were trimmed by 2 bases and 7 bases, with 6 bases remaining between them. The CDR3 extends over 13 amino acids. Germline values: CDR1 SNHLY, CDR2 FYNNEI. As DNA, the CDR3 is TGTGCCAGCAGTGAAATGGGGAATTCACCCCTCCACTTT. Its protein is CASSEMGNSPLHF.

The chain is built from TRBV2 and TRBJ2-5; D may match TRBD1 or TRBD2 (5 bases each). CDR3 length equals 14 residues. Trimming took off 6 bases at V and 5 bases at J, with 16 bases between the two ends. The germline V gene encodes CDR1 SNHLY and CDR2 FYNNEI. CDR3 loop: CASRAGTAGETQYF. CDR3 in DNA: TGTGCCAGCAGGGCCGGGACCGCAGGGGAGACCCAGTACTTC.

The genes are TRBV30 and TRBJ2-1; D is possibly TRBD2 (7 bases). Germline CDR1 is GTSNPN and CDR2 is SVGIG (reference sequence). With 0 bases removed from V and 4 bases from J, the gap between germline ends came to 10 bases. CDR3 length: 14 amino acids. CDR3 amino acids: CAWSVRGAYNEQFF. CDR3 DNA: TGTGCCTGGAGTGTACGGGGGGCATACAATGAGCAGTTCTTC.